This T cell receptor beta chain was observed in a study of blood T cell repertoires in COVID-19. Overall study: Samples came from the United States, Italy and Spain, spanning acute and convalescent COVID-19. The cDNA or gDNA used as material had been derived from T cells, B-cell-depleted T cells, or PBMCs.

With 0 bases clipped from V and 10 bases from J, the junction kept 7 bases outside the gene matches. The CDR3 has 15 amino acids. The V gene's germline CDR1 is SGHDN and CDR2 FVKESK. Per the authors' pipeline: Reference gene primer amplification gave estimated nucleated cell counts. Repertoires were generated with immunoSEQ multiplex PCR, while TCRdb's copy carries only in-frame clones and drops some. D and trimming were read from the DNA, whereas the V and J calls and clone size are those reported in that table. The sample contains approximately 120,000 clones, around 86% of which appear only once. Sample: peripheral blood. This TCR derives from a human donor in a cohort sampled during active COVID-19. The rearrangement links TRBV14 to TRBJ2-1; 9 nucleotides align to TRBD2. CDR3 sequence (DNA): TGTGCCAGCAGCCAAGAGCTAGCGGGATTCATCGAGCAGTTCTTC. It yields the protein CASSQELAGFIEQFF.